The table lists the clone carrying this T cell receptor (beta chain) with a count of one. TCRdb's copy holds only in-frame clones and misses some; the assay was immunoSEQ multiplex PCR. The profile shows about 300,000 clones, roughly 90% of them singletons. The CDR3 spans 15 residues. Trimming at V came to 3 bases and at J to 5 bases, leaving 9 bases not matched to a gene. Germline CDR1 is KGHSH and CDR2 is LQKENI. The data were obtained in a study of blood T cell repertoires in COVID-19. The V gene is TRBV18, the J gene TRBJ1-2; TRBD1 aligns across 7 bases. The receptor's source is a man aged 18-30 years who had recovered from COVID-19. Input material: peripheral blood. CDR3 in DNA: TGTGCCAGCTCACCCCAGAGACAGGGAGCATATGGCTACACCTTC. It is translated as CASSPQRQGAYGYTF.